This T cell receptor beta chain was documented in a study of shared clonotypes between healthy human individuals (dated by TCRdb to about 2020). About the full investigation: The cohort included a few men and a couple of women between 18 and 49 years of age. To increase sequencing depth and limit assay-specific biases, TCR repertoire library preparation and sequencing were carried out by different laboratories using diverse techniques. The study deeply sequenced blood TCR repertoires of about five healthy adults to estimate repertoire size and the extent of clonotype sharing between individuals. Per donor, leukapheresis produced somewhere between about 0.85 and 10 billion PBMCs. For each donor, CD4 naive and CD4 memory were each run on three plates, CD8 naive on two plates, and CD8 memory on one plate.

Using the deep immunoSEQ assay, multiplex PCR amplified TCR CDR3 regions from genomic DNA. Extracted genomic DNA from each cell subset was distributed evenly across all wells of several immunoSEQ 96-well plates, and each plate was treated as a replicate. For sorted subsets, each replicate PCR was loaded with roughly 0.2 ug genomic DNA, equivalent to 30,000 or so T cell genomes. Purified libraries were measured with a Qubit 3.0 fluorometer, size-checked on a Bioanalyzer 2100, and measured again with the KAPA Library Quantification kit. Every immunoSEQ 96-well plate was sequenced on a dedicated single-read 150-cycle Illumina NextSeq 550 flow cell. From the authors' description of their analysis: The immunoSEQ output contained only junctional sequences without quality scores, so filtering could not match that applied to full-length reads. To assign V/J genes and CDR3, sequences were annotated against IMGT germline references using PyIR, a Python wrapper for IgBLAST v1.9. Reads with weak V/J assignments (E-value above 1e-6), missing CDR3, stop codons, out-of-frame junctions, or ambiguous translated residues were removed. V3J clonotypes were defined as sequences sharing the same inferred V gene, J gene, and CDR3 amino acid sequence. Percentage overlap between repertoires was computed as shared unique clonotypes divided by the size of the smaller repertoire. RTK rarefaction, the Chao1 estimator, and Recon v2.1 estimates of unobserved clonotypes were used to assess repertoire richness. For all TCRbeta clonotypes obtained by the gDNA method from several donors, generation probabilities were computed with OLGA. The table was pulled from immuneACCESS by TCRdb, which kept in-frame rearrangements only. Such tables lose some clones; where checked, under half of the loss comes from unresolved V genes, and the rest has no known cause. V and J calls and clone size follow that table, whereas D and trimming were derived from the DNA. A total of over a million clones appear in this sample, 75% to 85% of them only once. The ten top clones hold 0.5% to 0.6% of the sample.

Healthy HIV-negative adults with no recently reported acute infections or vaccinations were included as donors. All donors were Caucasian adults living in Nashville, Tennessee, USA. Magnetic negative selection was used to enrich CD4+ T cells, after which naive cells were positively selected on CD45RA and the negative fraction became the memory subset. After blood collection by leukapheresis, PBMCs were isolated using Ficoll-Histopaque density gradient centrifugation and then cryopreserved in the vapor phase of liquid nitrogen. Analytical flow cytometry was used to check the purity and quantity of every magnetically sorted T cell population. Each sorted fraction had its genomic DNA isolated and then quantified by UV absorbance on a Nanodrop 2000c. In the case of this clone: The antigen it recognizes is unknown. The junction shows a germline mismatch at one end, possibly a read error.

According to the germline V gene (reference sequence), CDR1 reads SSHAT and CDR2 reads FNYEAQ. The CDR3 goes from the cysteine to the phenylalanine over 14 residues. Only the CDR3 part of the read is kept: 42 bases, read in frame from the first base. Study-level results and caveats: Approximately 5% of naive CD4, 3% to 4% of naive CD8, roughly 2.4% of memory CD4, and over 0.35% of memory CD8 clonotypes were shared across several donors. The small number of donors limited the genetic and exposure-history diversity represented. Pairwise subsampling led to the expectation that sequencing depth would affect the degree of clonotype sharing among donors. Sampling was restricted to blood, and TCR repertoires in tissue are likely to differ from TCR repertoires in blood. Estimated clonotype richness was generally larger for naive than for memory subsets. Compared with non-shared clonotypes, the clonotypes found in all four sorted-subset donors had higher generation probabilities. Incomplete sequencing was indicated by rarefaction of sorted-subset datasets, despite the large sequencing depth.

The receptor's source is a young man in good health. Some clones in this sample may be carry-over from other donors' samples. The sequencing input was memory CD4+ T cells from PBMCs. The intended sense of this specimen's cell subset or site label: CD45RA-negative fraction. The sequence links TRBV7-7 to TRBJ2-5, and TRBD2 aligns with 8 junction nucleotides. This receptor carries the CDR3 CASSLIPAGDTQYF. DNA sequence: TGTGCTAGCAGCTTAATTCCAGCGGGGGATACCCAGTACTTC.